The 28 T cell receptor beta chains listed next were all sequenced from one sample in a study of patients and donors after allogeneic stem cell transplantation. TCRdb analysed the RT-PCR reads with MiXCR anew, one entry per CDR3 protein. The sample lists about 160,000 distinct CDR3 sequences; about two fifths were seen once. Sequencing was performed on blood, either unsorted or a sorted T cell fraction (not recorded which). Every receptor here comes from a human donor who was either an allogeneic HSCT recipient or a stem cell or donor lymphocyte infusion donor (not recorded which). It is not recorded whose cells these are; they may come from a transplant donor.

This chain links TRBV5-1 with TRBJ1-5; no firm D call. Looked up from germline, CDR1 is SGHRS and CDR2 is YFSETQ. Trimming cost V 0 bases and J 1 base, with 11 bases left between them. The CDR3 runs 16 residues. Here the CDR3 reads CASSLDPWASNQPQHF. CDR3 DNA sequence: TGCGCCAGCAGCTTGGACCCGTGGGCGAGCAATCAGCCCCAGCATTTT.

This chain's CDR3 is CASSSLQADMNTEAFF. CDR3 nucleotides: TGCGCCAGCAGCTCCCTGCAGGCCGACATGAACACTGAAGCTTTCTTT. The chain combines TRBV5-1 with TRBJ1-1; D gene unclear. Germline V gene sequence: CDR1 SGHRS, CDR2 YFSETQ. Trimming cost V 3 bases and J 0 bases, with 15 bases left between them. CDR3 length equals 16 residues.

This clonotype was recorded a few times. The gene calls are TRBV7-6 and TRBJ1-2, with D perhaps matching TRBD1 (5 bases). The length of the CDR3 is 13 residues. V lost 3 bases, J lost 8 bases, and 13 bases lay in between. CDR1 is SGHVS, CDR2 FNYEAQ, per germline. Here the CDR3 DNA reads TGTGCCAGCAGCTTGGGGACGAGGGTCGGCTACACCTTC. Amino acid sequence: CASSLGTRVGYTF.

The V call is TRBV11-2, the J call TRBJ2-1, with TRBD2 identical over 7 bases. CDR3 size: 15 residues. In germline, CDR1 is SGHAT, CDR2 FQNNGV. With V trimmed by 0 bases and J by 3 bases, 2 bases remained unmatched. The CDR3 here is CASSLDAGDYNEQFF. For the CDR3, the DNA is TGTGCCAGCAGCTTAGATGCGGGGGACTACAATGAGCAGTTCTTC.

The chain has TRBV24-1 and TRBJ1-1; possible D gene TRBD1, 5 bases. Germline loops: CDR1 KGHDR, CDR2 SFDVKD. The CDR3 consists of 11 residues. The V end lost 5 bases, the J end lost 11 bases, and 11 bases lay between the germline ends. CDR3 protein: CATSAQGAAFF. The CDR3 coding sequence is TGTGCCACCAGTGCCCAGGGCGCTGCTTTCTTT.

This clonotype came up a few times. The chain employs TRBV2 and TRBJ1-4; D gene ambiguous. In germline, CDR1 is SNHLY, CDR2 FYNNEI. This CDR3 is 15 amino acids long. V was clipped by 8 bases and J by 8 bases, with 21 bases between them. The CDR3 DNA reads TGTGCCAGCCTGCTAGAGGGATTAGCGGGGGAAAAACTGTTTTTT. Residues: CASLLEGLAGEKLFF.

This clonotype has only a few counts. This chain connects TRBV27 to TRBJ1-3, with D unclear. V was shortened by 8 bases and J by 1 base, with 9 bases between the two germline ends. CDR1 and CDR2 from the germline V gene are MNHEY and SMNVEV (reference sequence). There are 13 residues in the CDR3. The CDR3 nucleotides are TGTGCCAGCCCCAACAGATCTGGAAACACCATATATTTT. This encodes CASPNRSGNTIYF.

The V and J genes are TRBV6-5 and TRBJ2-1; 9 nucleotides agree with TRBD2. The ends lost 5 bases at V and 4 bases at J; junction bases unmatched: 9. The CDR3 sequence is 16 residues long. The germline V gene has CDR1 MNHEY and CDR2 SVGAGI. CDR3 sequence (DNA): TGTGCCAGCAGTCAGCCTGTAGCGGGGGTGTACAATGAGCAGTTCTTC. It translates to CASSQPVAGVYNEQFF.

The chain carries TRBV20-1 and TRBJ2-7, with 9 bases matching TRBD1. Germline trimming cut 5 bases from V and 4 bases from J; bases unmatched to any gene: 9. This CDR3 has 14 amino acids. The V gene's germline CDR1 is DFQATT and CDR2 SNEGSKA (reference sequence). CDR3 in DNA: TGCAGTGCTTATACACAGGGGGCAAGATACGAGCAGTACTTC. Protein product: CSAYTQGARYEQYF.

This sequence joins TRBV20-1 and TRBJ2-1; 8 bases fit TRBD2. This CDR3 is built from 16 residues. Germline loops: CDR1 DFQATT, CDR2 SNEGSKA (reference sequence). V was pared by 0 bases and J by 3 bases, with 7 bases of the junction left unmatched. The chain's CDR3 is CSAREKTGTSYNEQFF. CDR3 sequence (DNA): TGCAGTGCTAGAGAGAAGACCGGGACTAGCTACAATGAGCAGTTCTTC.

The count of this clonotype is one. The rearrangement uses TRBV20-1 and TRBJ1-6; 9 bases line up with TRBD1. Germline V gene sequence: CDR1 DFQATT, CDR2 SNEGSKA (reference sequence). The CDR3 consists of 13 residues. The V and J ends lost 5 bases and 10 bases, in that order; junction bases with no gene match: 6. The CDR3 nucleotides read TGCAGTGCTGTGACAGGGGGGGGGTCACCCCTCCACTTT. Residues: CSAVTGGGSPLHF.

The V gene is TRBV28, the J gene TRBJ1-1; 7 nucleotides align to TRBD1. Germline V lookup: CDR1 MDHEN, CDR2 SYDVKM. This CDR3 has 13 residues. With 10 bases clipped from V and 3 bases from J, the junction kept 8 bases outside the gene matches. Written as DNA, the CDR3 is TGTGCCACGCAGGGGGTGATGGACACTGAAGCTTTCTTT. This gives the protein CATQGVMDTEAFF.

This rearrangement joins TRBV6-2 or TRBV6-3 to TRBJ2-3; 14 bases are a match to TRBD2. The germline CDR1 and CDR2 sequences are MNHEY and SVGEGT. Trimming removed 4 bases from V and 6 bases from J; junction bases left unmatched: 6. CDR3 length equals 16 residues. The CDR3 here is CASSSGLAGGLDTQYF. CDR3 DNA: TGTGCCAGCAGTTCCGGACTAGCGGGGGGCCTCGATACGCAGTATTTT.

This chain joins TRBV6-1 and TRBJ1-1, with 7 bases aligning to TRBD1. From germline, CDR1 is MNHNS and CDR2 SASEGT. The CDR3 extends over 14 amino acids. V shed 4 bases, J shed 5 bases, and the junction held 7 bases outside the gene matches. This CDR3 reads CASSVSQGKTEAFF. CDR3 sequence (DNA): TGTGCCAGCAGTGTATCACAGGGGAAGACTGAAGCTTTCTTT.

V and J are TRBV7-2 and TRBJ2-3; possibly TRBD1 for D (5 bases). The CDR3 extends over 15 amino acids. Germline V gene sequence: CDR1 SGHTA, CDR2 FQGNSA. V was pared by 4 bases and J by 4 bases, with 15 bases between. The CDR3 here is CASSSQSGASDTQYF. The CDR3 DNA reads TGTGCCAGCAGCTCCCAGTCTGGGGCGTCAGATACGCAGTATTTT.

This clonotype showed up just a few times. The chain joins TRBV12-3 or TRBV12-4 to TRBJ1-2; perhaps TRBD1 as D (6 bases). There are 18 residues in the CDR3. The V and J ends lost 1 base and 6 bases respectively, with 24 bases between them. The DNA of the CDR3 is TGTGCCAGCAGTTTAGTCGGGACAAGGGCCCATGGAGGGGATGGCTACACCTTC. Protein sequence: CASSLVGTRAHGGDGYTF.

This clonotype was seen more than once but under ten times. Written as DNA, the CDR3 is TGTGCCAGCAGTTTAGGTGGGGACTTCAATCAGCCCCAGCATTTT. It translates to CASSLGGDFNQPQHF. This chain connects TRBV12-3 or TRBV12-4 to TRBJ1-5; weak D call: TRBD1 (5 bases). V lost 1 base and J lost 3, with 10 bases in between. This CDR3 has 15 amino acids.

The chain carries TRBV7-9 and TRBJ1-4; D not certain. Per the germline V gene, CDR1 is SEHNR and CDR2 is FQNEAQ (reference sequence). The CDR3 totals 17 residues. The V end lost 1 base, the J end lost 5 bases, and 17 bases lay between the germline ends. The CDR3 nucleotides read TGTGCCAGCAGCTTAGTGCCCTGGACGGCCCTGAATGAAAAACTGTTTTTT. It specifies CASSLVPWTALNEKLFF. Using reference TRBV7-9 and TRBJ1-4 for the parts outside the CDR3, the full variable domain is DTGVSQNPRHKITKRGQNVTFRCDPISEHNRLYWYRQTLGQGPEFLTYFQNEAQLEKSRLLSDRFSAERPKGSFSTLEIQRTEQGDSAMYLCASSLVPWTALNEKLFFGSGTQLSVL.

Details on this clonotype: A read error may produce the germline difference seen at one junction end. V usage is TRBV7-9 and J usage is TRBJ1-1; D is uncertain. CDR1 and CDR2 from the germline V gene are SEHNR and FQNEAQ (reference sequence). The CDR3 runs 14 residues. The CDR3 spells CTSSPGILNTEAFF. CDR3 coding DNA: TGTACCAGCAGCCCGGGAATACTGAACACTGAAGCTTTCTTT.

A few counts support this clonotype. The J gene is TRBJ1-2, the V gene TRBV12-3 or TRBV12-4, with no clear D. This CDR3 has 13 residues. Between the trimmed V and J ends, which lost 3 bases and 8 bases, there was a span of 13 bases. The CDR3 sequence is CASSFPRPRGYTF. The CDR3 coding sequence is TGTGCCAGCAGTTTCCCCAGACCCAGAGGCTACACCTTC.

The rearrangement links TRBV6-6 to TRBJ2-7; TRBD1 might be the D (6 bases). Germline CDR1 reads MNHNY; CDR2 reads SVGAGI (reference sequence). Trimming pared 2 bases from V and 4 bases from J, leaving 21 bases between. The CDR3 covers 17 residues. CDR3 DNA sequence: TGTGCCAGCAGTTACCAAGTTCTTCAGGGGTCCAGGTACGAGCAGTACTTC. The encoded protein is CASSYQVLQGSRYEQYF.

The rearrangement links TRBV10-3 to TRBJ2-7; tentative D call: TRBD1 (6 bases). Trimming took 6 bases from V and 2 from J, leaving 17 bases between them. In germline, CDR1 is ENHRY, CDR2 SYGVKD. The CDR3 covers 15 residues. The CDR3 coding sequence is TGTGCCATCAGCCTAGACAGGTCCTCCACCTACGAGCAGTACTTC. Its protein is CAISLDRSSTYEQYF.

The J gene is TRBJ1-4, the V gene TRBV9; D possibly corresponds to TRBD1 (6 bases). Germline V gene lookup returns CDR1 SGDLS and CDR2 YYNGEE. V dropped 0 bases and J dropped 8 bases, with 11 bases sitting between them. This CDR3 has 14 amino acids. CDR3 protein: CASSVGRGDEKLFF. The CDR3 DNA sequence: TGTGCCAGCAGCGTAGGCAGGGGCGACGAAAAACTGTTTTTT. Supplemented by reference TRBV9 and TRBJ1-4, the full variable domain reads DSGVTQTPKHLITATGQRVTLRCSPRSGDLSVYWYQQSLDQGLQFLIQYYNGEERAKGNILERFSAQQFPDLHSELNLSSLELGDSALYFCASSVGRGDEKLFFGSGTQLSVL.

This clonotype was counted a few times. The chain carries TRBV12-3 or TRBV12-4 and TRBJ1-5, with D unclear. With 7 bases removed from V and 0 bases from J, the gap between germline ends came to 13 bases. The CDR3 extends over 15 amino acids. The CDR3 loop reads CASTVSAYSNQPQHF. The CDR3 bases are TGTGCCAGCACCGTCAGCGCGTATAGCAATCAGCCCCAGCATTTT.

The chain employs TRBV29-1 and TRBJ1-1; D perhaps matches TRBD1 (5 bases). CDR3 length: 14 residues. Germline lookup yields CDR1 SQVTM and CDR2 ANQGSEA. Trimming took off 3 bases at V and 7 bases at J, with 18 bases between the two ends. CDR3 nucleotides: TGCAGCGTTGAGAGGGGTCGCGGGACCGGTGAAGCTTTCTTT. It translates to CSVERGRGTGEAFF.

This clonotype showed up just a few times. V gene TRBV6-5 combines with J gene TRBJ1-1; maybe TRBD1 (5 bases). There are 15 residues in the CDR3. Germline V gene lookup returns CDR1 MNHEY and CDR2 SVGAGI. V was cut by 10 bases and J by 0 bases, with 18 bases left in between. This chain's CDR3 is CATLVGGIMNTEAFF. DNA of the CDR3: TGTGCCACGCTGGTGGGGGGGATCATGAACACTGAAGCTTTCTTT.

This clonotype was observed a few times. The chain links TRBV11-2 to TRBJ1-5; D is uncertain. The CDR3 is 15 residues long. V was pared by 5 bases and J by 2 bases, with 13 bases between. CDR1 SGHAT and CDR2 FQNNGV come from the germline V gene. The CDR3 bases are TGTGCCAGCAGCCGCCGAGGGTTCGGCAATCAGCCCCAGCATTTT. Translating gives CASSRRGFGNQPQHF.

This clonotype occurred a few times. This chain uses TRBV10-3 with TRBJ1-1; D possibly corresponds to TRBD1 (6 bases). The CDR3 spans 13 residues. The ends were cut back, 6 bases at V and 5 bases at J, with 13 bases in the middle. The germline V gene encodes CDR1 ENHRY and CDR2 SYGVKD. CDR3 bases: TGTGCCATCAGGCAGGGGTTGGGGACTGAAGCTTTCTTT. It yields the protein CAIRQGLGTEAFF.